The clone carrying this T cell receptor beta chain showed up just a few times. Its antigen is undetermined. Together with a sample-barcoded 5' primer, a J-beta primer mix was included in a second PCR lasting about 7 to 11 cycles. TCRdb re-called the 5' RACE reads through MiXCR, storing one row per CDR3 protein. The profile covers about 780,000 distinct CDR3 sequences, with roughly 24% appearing a single time and about 2.9% taken by the ten largest. The sample comes from a study of blood T cells in healthy people across ages. Overall study findings and caveats: The CMV status of each donor remained undetermined, and this could have confounded shifts in expanded clonotypes.

The J segment lost 5 bases and the V segment lost 3 bases, leaving 5 bases of the junction unmatched. The CDR3 length is 15 residues. In germline, CDR1 is KGHSH, CDR2 LQKENI. These records were also assigned to another study, of T cells of mothers and their children.

The V and J genes are TRBV18 and TRBJ2-7; 12 positions match TRBD1. Specimen: blood. The sequence was collected from a boy between 5 and 17 years old in good health. The CDR3 here is CASSPLGTGGHEQYF. Here the CDR3 DNA reads TGTGCCAGCTCACCGCTCGGGACAGGGGGCCACGAGCAGTACTTC.